This passage covers 23 T cell receptor beta chains from one sample sequenced in a study of OX40 agonist ivuxolimab in advanced cancers. Sequencing was performed with immunoSEQ multiplex PCR; in TCRdb, only in-frame clones are kept and a portion is missing. This sample has over 75,000 clones; 80% to 90% occur once, and the top ten carry roughly 4%. The sequenced sample was CD4+ or CD8+ T cells sorted from blood, obtained in a trial of the OX40 agonist ivuxolimab. These TCRs come from an adult with an advanced solid tumor such as melanoma, head and neck, liver or kidney cancer.

The J gene is TRBJ1-1, the V gene TRBV20-1; D gene ambiguous. This CDR3 is 11 amino acids long. The V and J ends lost 1 base and 8 bases respectively, with 8 bases between them. Germline lookup yields CDR1 DFQATT and CDR2 SNEGSKA (reference sequence). CDR3 in amino acids: CSARVGVEAFF. The CDR3 nucleotides read TGCAGTGCTAGAGTCGGGGTGGAAGCTTTCTTT.

V gene TRBV5-4 combines with J gene TRBJ2-6; D is tentatively TRBD1 or TRBD2 (5 bases each). Trimming left V 3 bases short and J 4 bases short, with 11 bases between. Per germline, CDR1 SGHNT and CDR2 YYREEE (reference sequence). This CDR3 comprises 15 residues. The DNA for the CDR3 is TGTGCCAGCAGCTGGGGGACCCCCGGGGCCAACGTCCTGACTTTC. This encodes CASSWGTPGANVLTF.

V usage is TRBV6-5 and J usage is TRBJ2-7, with 12 positions matching TRBD2. There are 15 residues in the CDR3. V dropped 0 bases and J dropped 8; count of bases not matched to a gene: 5. Germline-derived CDR1 and CDR2 are MNHEY and SVGAGI. The CDR3 DNA sequence: TGTGCCAGCAGTTACTCCCGACTAGCGGGAGTCAAGCAGTACTTC. This encodes CASSYSRLAGVKQYF.

The J gene is TRBJ2-3, the V gene TRBV5-1; D is possibly TRBD1 or TRBD2 (5 bases each). Germline V gives CDR1 SGHRS, CDR2 YFSETQ. Trimming pared 4 bases from V and 1 base from J, leaving 10 bases between. CDR3 length: 14 residues. The CDR3 DNA reads as TGCGCCAGCAGCACCCGGGACCGCACAGATACGCAGTATTTT. It specifies CASSTRDRTDTQYF.

The chain carries TRBV5-4 and TRBJ2-7, with a possible D match to TRBD1 (6 bases). The germline V gene has CDR1 SGHNT and CDR2 YYREEE (reference sequence). The V end was cut by 4 bases, the J end by 7 bases, with 12 bases between. The CDR3 sequence is 12 residues long. The CDR3 loop reads CASSLEGVEQYV. CDR3 nucleotides: TGTGCCAGCAGCCTTGAGGGGGTTGAGCAGTACGTC.

The rearrangement uses TRBV29-1 and TRBJ2-1, with TRBD2 matching over 9 bases. After removal of 7 bases from V and 9 bases from J, the junction contained 7 bases not matched to a gene. The CDR3 has 12 amino acids. Per the germline V gene, CDR1 is SQVTM and CDR2 is ANQGSEA. As DNA, the CDR3 is TGCAGCGCCGCGCGGGGGGGACCTGAGCAGTTCTTC. This translates into CSAARGGPEQFF.

CDR3 bases: TGCGCCAGCAGTGAGTCGAGAGGGGAAAAACTGTTTTTT. Its protein is CASSESRGEKLFF. The chain employs TRBV10-1 and TRBJ1-4, with D unresolved. This CDR3 comprises 13 residues. V gave up 0 bases and J gave up 8 bases, with 7 bases separating them. Germline V gives CDR1 WNHNN, CDR2 SYGVQD (reference sequence).

The chain combines TRBV28 with TRBJ2-7; 7 bases line up with TRBD2. The CDR3 contains 14 residues. V was pared by 11 bases and J by 0 bases, with 10 bases of the junction left unmatched. CDR1 and CDR2 from the germline V gene are MDHEN and SYDVKM. For the CDR3, the DNA is TGTGCCGGGTCATCTGGCGGGAGCTCCTACGAGCAGTACTTC. Translated, it gives CAGSSGGSSYEQYF.

The gene calls are TRBV9 and TRBJ2-3; D unclear. CDR1 and CDR2 (germline): SGDLS, YYNGEE. Trimming left V 3 bases short and J 4 bases short, with 12 bases between. The CDR3 loop spans 14 amino acids. CDR3: CASSGVVGADTQYF. CDR3 nucleotide sequence: TGTGCCAGCAGCGGTGTAGTTGGCGCAGATACGCAGTATTTT.

The V and J genes are TRBV7-8 and TRBJ2-4; 7 bases align to TRBD2. Germline CDR1 SGHVS, CDR2 FQNEAQ. This CDR3 is 14 amino acids long. V trimming: 6 bases; J trimming: 1 base; junction bases outside the gene matches: 3. CDR3 protein: CASRPGGAKNIQYF. Here the CDR3 DNA reads TGTGCCAGCAGACCCGGGGGGGCCAAAAACATTCAGTACTTC.

The V call is TRBV30, the J call TRBJ2-7; TRBD1 is a possible D gene (6 bases). The CDR3 totals 13 residues. V dropped 3 bases and J dropped 0 bases, with 9 bases sitting between them. The germline gives CDR1 GTSNPN, CDR2 SVGIG (reference sequence). CDR3 nucleotide sequence: TGTGCCTGGAGAACAGGGAGCTCCTACGAGCAGTACTTC. Protein product: CAWRTGSSYEQYF.

The rearrangement joins TRBV9 to TRBJ2-2; 7 bases fit TRBD1. V dropped 4 bases and J dropped 0; count of bases not matched to a gene: 6. The germline V gene has CDR1 SGDLS and CDR2 YYNGEE. CDR3 length equals 16 residues. The CDR3 DNA is TGTGCCAGCAGCCCTTCCGGGACAGCGAACACCGGGGAGCTGTTTTTT. Its protein product is CASSPSGTANTGELFF.

This chain links TRBV2 with TRBJ2-7, with 8 bases matching TRBD2. V gave up 5 bases and J gave up 5 bases; unmatched junction bases: 14. The CDR3 is made up of 16 amino acids. The V gene's germline CDR1 is SNHLY and CDR2 FYNNEI. The CDR3 protein is CASSLPGLVTKDEQYF. The CDR3, as DNA: TGTGCCAGCAGTTTACCGGGACTAGTTACGAAAGACGAGCAGTACTTC.

The rearrangement joins TRBV28 to TRBJ2-3, with a tentative D call TRBD2 (5 bases). V was trimmed by 6 bases and J by 7 bases, leaving 14 bases between them. Germline V gene sequence: CDR1 MDHEN, CDR2 SYDVKM. The CDR3 covers 13 residues. CDR3 DNA: TGTGCCAGCAGACTATCCCAGACTAATACGCAGTATTTT. Translation gives CASRLSQTNTQYF.

V gene TRBV14 combines with J gene TRBJ2-3; D may be TRBD1 (6 bases). Germline V gene lookup returns CDR1 SGHDN and CDR2 FVKESK. Trimming stripped 4 bases from V and 5 bases from J, with 13 bases between. CDR3 length: 14 amino acids. The CDR3 DNA follows: TGTGCCAGCAGCCTCAGACAGGTGGAAGATACGCAGTATTTT. Amino acids: CASSLRQVEDTQYF.

This clone was picked up one time. This chain connects TRBV19 to TRBJ1-1; perhaps TRBD1 as D (5 bases). The CDR3 is made up of 12 amino acids. Trimming pared 7 bases from V and 9 bases from J, leaving 15 bases between. Looked up from germline, CDR1 is LNHDA and CDR2 is SQIVND (reference sequence). In nucleotides, the CDR3 is TGTGCCAGTAATATCCGGGGACCGAAAGCTTTCTTT. Its protein is CASNIRGPKAFF.

CDR3 coding DNA: TGTGCCAGTAGTGCCCCCCCGTTTAGCGGGACCTACAATGAGCAGTTCTTC. Residues: CASSAPPFSGTYNEQFF. This chain connects TRBV19 to TRBJ2-1, with 8 positions matching TRBD2. The germline V gene encodes CDR1 LNHDA and CDR2 SQIVND (reference sequence). V shed 5 bases and J 2 bases; nucleotides not matched to a gene: 11. The CDR3 has 17 amino acids. Full variable domain (outside the CDR3, taken from reference TRBV19 and TRBJ2-1): DGGITQSPKYLFRKEGQNVTLSCEQNLNHDAMYWYRQDPGQGLRLIYYSQIVNDFQKGDIAEGYSVSREKKESFPLTVTSAQKNPTAFYLCASSAPPFSGTYNEQFFGPGTRLTVL.

V gene TRBV7-2 combines with J gene TRBJ1-2, with D possibly matching TRBD1 (6 bases). Germline-derived CDR1 and CDR2 are SGHTA and FQGNSA. Trimming left V 2 bases short and J 1 base short, with 17 bases between. This CDR3 region has 17 residues. Here the CDR3 DNA reads TGTGCCAGCAGCTTACAGTTTGGCCAGGGGAGTAACTATGGCTACACCTTC. Its protein is CASSLQFGQGSNYGYTF.

This clone was counted a single time. The V gene is TRBV6-6, the J gene TRBJ2-7, with D possibly being TRBD1 (5 bases). Per germline, CDR1 MNHNY and CDR2 SVGAGI (reference sequence). V was clipped by 4 bases and J by 6 bases, with 10 bases between them. CDR3 length: 12 residues. The chain's CDR3 is CASSFRASEQYF. The CDR3 bases are TGTGCCAGCAGTTTCAGGGCTAGCGAGCAGTACTTC.

This chain joins TRBV28 and TRBJ1-4; no reliable D call. CDR3 size: 13 residues. Germline-derived CDR1 and CDR2 are MDHEN and SYDVKM. Deletions cut 1 base from V and 4 bases from J, with 4 bases between. The DNA for the CDR3 is TGTGCCAGCAGTTTATCCAGTAATGAAAAACTGTTTTTT. Encoded protein: CASSLSSNEKLFF.

The genes are TRBV4-1 and TRBJ2-3, with D possibly TRBD2 on 5 matching bases. This CDR3 is 16 amino acids long. Trimming removed 1 base from V and 6 bases from J, with 17 bases in between. Germline V gene sequence: CDR1 MGHRA, CDR2 YSYEKL. The CDR3 loop reads CASSQAMAGTRDTQYF. DNA of the CDR3: TGCGCCAGCAGCCAAGCAATGGCGGGCACGAGGGATACGCAGTATTTT.

The chain employs TRBV5-1 and TRBJ2-3; a possible D gene is TRBD2 (6 bases). The CDR3 has 16 residues. Germline CDR1 SGHRS, CDR2 YFSETQ. V lost 0 bases and J lost 1, with 12 bases in between. The CDR3 loop reads CASSLGRGAGTDTQYF. The CDR3 nucleotides read TGCGCCAGCAGCTTGGGGCGGGGAGCGGGCACAGATACGCAGTATTTT. Drawing the rest from reference TRBV5-1 and TRBJ2-3, the complete variable domain is KAGVTQTPRYLIKTRGQQVTLSCSPISGHRSVSWYQQTPGQGLQFLFEYFSETQRNKGNFPGRFSGRQFSNSRSEMNVSTLELGDSALYLCASSLGRGAGTDTQYFGPGTRLTVL.

This clone was seen once. The V gene is TRBV6-5, the J gene TRBJ1-1; the D gene is possibly TRBD1 (6 bases). CDR1 and CDR2 from the germline V gene are MNHEY and SVGAGI. With 2 bases removed from V and 1 base from J, the gap between germline ends came to 14 bases. The CDR3 totals 16 residues. The CDR3 reads CASSYDPQGSNTEAFF. The CDR3 DNA reads as TGTGCCAGCAGTTACGATCCACAGGGTTCGAACACTGAAGCTTTCTTT.